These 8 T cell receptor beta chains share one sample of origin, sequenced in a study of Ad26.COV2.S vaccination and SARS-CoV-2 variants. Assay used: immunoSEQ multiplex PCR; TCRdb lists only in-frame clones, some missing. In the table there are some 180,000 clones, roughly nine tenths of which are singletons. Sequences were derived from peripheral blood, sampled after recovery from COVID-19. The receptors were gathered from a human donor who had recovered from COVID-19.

CDR3 amino acids: CASSFLDRATYEQYF. Written as DNA, the CDR3 is TGCGCCAGCAGCTTTCTGGACAGGGCAACTTACGAGCAGTACTTC. This chain connects TRBV5-1 to TRBJ2-7; the match to TRBD1 covers 8 bases. V shed 2 bases, J shed 4 bases, and the junction held 8 bases outside the gene matches. Germline V gene sequence: CDR1 SGHRS, CDR2 YFSETQ. The CDR3 has 15 residues. Full variable domain (rest looked up from reference TRBV5-1 and TRBJ2-7): KAGVTQTPRYLIKTRGQQVTLSCSPISGHRSVSWYQQTPGQGLQFLFEYFSETQRNKGNFPGRFSGRQFSNSRSEMNVSTLELGDSALYLCASSFLDRATYEQYFGPGTRLTVT.

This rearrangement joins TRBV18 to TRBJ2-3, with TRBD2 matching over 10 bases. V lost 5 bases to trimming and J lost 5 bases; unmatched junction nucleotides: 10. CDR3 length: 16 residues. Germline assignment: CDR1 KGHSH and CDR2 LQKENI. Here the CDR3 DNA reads TGTGCCAGCTCAACGGATCTAGCGGGAGCAGGAGATACGCAGTATTTT. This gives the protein CASSTDLAGAGDTQYF. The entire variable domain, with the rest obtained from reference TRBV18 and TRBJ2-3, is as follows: NAGVMQNPRHLVRRRGQEARLRCSPMKGHSHVYWYRQLPEEGLKFMVYLQKENIIDESGMPKERFSAEFPKEGPSILRIQQVVRGDSAAYFCASSTDLAGAGDTQYFGPGTRLTVL.

The CDR3 loop reads CASSGTGYTGELFF. The CDR3, as DNA: TGTGCCAGTTCCGGGACAGGGTACACCGGGGAGCTGTTTTTT. The chain is built from TRBV6-5 and TRBJ2-2, with 9 bases identical to TRBD1. CDR1 is MNHEY, CDR2 SVGAGI, per germline. This CDR3 is 14 amino acids long. The J segment lost 3 bases and the V segment lost 9 bases, leaving 5 bases of the junction unmatched.

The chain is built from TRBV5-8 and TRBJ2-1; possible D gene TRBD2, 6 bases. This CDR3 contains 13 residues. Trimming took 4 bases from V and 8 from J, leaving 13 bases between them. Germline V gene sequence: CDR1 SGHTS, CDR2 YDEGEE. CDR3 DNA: TGTGCCAGCAGCCTGAGACGGGGGTATGAGCAGTTCTTC. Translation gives CASSLRRGYEQFF.

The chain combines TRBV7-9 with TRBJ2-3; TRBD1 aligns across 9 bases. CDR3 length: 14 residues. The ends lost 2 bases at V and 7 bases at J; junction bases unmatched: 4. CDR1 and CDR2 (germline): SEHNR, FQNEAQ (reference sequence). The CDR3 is CASSLRDRENTQYF. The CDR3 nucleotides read TGTGCCAGCAGCTTAAGGGACAGGGAAAATACGCAGTATTTT.

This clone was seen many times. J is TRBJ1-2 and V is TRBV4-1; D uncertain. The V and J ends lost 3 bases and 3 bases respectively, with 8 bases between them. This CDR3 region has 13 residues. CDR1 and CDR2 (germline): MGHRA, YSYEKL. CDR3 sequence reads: CASSQEDYYGYTF. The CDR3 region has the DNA TGCGCCAGCAGCCAGGAGGACTACTATGGCTACACCTTC.

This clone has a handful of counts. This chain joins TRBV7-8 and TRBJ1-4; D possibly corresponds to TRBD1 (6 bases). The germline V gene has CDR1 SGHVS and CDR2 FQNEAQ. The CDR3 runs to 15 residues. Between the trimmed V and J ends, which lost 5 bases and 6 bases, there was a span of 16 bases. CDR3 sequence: CASSRRQVSDEKLFF. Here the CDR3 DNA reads TGTGCCAGCAGCAGACGACAGGTTTCGGATGAAAAACTGTTTTTT.

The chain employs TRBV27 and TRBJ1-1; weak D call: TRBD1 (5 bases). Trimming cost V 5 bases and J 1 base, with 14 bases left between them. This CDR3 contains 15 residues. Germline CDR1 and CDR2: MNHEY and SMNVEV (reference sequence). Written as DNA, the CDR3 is TGTGCCAGCAGTCCGCTGGAGGGGCGGAACACTGAAGCTTTCTTT. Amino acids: CASSPLEGRNTEAFF.